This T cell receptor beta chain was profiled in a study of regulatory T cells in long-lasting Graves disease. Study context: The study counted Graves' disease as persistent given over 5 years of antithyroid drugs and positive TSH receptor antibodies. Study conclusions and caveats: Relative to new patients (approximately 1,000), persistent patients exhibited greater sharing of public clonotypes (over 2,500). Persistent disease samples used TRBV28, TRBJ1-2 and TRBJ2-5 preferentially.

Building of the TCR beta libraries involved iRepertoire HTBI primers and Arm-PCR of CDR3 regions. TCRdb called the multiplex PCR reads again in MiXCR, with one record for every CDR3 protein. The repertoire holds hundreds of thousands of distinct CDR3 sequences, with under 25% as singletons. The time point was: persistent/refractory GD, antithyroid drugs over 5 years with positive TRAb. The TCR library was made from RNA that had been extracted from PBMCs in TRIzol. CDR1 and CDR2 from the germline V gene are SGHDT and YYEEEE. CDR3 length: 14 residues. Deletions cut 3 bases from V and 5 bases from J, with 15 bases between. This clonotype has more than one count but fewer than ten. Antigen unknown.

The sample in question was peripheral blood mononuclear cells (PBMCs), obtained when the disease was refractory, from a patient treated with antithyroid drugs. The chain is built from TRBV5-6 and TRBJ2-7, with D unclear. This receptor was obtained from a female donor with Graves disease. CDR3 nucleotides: TGTGCCAGCAGCTCTTATTGGGTAGGGAACGAGCAGTACTTC. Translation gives CASSSYWVGNEQYF.